The 5 T cell receptor beta chains in this list originate from one sample, sequenced in a study of T cells in localized non-small cell lung cancer. Using immunoSEQ multiplex PCR, the repertoire was profiled, and TCRdb retains in-frame clones only, with some absent. The table includes roughly 1,400 clones, less than 30% detected once. The specimen was normal lung tissue next to the tumor, collected before any cancer treatment. All receptors come from a man aged 40 to 70 with stage III lung adenocarcinoma.

This clone was counted only a few times. V usage is TRBV6-8 and J usage is TRBJ1-2, with TRBD1 as a possible D gene (6 bases). CDR3 length: 18 residues. The V end lost 0 bases, the J end lost 6 bases, and 23 bases lay between the germline ends. The germline V gene has CDR1 MNHGY and CDR2 SAAAGT. CDR3 sequence: CASSYSREFRGNVDGYTF. Here the CDR3 DNA reads TGTGCCAGCAGTTACTCCCGTGAGTTTAGGGGGAATGTCGATGGCTACACCTTC.

This clone is categorized as large. The genes are TRBV19 and TRBJ1-1; D may be TRBD1 (5 bases). This CDR3 spans 13 amino acids. Germline CDR1 and CDR2: LNHDA and SQIVND (reference sequence). V shed 3 bases and J shed 7 bases, with 12 bases lying between them. CDR3 sequence reads: CASSMRSTDEAFF. The CDR3 DNA reads TGTGCCAGTAGTATGAGGTCGACAGATGAAGCTTTCTTT. The full variable domain, completed using reference TRBV19 and TRBJ1-1, is DGGITQSPKYLFRKEGQNVTLSCEQNLNHDAMYWYRQDPGQGLRLIYYSQIVNDFQKGDIAEGYSVSREKKESFPLTVTSAQKNPTAFYLCASSMRSTDEAFFGQGTRLTVV.

The rearrangement joins TRBV25-1 to TRBJ2-7, with D possibly matching TRBD1 (5 bases). The CDR3 has 13 residues. CDR1 and CDR2 (germline): MGHDK, SYGVNS. V lost 5 bases to trimming and J lost 0 bases, with 8 bases between them. CDR3 DNA: TGTGCCAGCAGTCGACAGAGCTCCTACGAGCAGTACTTC. This encodes CASSRQSSYEQYF.

The chain combines TRBV19 with TRBJ2-1, with TRBD2 identical over 8 bases. The CDR3 loop spans 16 amino acids. The V gene end was trimmed by 3 bases and the J gene end by 9 bases; junction bases not matched to a gene: 13. Germline lookup yields CDR1 LNHDA and CDR2 SQIVND (reference sequence). The CDR3 here is CASSITGGAGVREQFF. The CDR3 coding sequence is TGTGCCAGTAGTATTACCGGAGGAGCGGGAGTTCGTGAGCAGTTCTTC. The variable domain in full, completed from reference TRBV19 and TRBJ2-1, reads DGGITQSPKYLFRKEGQNVTLSCEQNLNHDAMYWYRQDPGQGLRLIYYSQIVNDFQKGDIAEGYSVSREKKESFPLTVTSAQKNPTAFYLCASSITGGAGVREQFFGPGTRLTVL.

The chain joins TRBV19 to TRBJ1-1, with no clear D. The CDR3 has 13 residues. Germline loops: CDR1 LNHDA, CDR2 SQIVND (reference sequence). V lost 3 bases, J lost 8 bases, and 13 bases lay in between. This CDR3 is CASSIGRGREAFF. Written as DNA, the CDR3 is TGTGCCAGTAGTATCGGTAGAGGGCGGGAAGCTTTCTTT.